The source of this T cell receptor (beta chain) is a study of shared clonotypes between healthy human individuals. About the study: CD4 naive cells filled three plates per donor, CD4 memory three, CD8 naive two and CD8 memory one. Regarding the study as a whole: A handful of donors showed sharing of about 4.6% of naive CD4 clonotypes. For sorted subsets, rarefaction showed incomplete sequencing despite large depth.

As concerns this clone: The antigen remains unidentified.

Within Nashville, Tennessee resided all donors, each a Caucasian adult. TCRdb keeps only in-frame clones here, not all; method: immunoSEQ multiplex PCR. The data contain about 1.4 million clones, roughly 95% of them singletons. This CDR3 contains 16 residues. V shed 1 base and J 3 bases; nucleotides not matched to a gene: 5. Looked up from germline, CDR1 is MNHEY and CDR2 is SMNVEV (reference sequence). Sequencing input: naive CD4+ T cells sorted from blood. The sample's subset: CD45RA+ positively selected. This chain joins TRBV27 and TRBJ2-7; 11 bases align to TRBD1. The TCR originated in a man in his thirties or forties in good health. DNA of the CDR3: TGTGCCAGCAGTTTATATGGGGACAGGGGGTTCTACGAGCAGTACTTC. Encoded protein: CASSLYGDRGFYEQYF.